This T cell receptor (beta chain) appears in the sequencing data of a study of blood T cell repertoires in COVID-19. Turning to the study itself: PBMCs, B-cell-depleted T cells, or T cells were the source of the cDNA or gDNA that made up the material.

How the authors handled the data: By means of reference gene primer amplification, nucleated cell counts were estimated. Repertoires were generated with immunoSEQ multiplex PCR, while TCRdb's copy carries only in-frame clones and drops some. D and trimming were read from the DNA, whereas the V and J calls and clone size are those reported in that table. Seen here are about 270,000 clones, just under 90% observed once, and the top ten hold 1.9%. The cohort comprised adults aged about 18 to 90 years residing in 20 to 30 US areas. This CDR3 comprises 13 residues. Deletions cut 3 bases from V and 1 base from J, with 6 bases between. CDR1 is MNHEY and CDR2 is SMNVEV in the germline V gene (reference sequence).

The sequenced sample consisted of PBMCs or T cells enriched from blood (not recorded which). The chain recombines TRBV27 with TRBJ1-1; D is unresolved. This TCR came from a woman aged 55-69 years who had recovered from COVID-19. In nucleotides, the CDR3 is TGTGCCAGCAGTTTTTTCTCGAACACTGAAGCTTTCTTT. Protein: CASSFFSNTEAFF.